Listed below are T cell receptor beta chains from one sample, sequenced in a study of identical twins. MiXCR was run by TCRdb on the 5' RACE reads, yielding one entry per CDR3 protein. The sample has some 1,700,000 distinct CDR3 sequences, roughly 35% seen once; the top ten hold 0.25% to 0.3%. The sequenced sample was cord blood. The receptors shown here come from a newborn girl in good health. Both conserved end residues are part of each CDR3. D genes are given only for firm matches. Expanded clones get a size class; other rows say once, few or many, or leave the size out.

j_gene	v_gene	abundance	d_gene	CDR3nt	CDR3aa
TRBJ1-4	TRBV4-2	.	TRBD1	TGTGCCAGCAGCCAACCCGACAGGGGGGGGAATGAAAAACTGTTTTTT	CASSQPDRGGNEKLFF
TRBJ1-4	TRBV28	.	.	TGTGCCAGCAGTTTTTGGGGTCGGGCTAATGAAAAACTGTTTTTT	CASSFWGRANEKLFF
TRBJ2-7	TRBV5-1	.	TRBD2	TGCGCCAGCGGGTCCGGGACTAGAGCCTACGAGCAGTACTTC	CASGSGTRAYEQYF
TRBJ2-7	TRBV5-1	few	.	TGCGCCAGCAGCCCTACCACAGGCTTCTCCTACGAGCAGTACTTC	CASSPTTGFSYEQYF
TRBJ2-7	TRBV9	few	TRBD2	TGTGCCAGCAGCGTAGCTGGGGGGGGTCTTCCCTACGAGCAGTACTTC	CASSVAGGGLPYEQYF
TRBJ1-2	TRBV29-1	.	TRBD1	TGCAGCGTTGGGCCCCTTGACATTACAGGGGGCTATGGCTACACCTTC	CSVGPLDITGGYGYTF
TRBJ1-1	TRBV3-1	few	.	TGTGCCAGCAGATTAAGGACAGCGAGAAACACTGAAGCTTTCTTT	CASRLRTARNTEAFF
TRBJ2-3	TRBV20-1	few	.	TGCAGTTCGACCGACAGGAACACAGATACGCAGTATTTT	CSSTDRNTDTQYF
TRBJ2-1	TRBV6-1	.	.	TGTGCCAGCCTGGGGCTGGGACTTAGAGACCACAATGAGCAGTTCTTC	CASLGLGLRDHNEQFF
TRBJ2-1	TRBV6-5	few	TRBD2	TGTGCCAGCAGTTACTCGTTTCGAGCGGGGAGCAATGAGCAGTTCTTC	CASSYSFRAGSNEQFF
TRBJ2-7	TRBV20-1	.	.	TGCAGTGCTAGAGACGTAAGGCGGGCCTACGAGCAGTACTTC	CSARDVRRAYEQYF
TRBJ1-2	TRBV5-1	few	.	TGCGCCAGCAGTTTCGGGACAATGGATGGCTACACCTTC	CASSFGTMDGYTF
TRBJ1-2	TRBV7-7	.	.	TGTGCTAGCAGCTTGCGGGACGGATACTTGGGCTACACCTTC	CASSLRDGYLGYTF
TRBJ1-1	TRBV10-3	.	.	TGTGCCATCAGTAACCCGGGCCAAACCATGAGCACTGAAGCTTTCTTT	CAISNPGQTMSTEAFF